The next 3 T cell receptor beta chains were all read from a single sample in a study of tumor and adjacent non-tumor tissue in lung cancer. RNA was extracted from bulk tissue without any cell sorting. The normal lung tissue was taken more than 3 cm from the tumor edge. The library came from three nested PCR rounds adapted from ARM-PCR protocols. From the multiplex PCR reads, TCRdb called clonotypes with MiXCR, one entry per CDR3 protein. The sample shows more than 35,000 distinct CDR3 sequences, more than 60% of them seen only once. The specimen was distant non-tumor lung tissue. These receptors were taken from a woman aged 40-49 years with non-small cell lung cancer.

In its sample, this clonotype was seen many times. The chain carries TRBV13 and TRBJ1-1; D is possibly TRBD1 (5 bases). Trimming took off 5 bases at V and 4 bases at J, with 14 bases between the two ends. Germline values: CDR1 PRHDT, CDR2 FYEKMQ (reference sequence). CDR3 size: 14 residues. CDR3: CASSPGTRSTEAFF. CDR3 in DNA: TGTGCCAGCAGCCCCGGGACGAGGAGCACTGAAGCTTTCTTT.

By frequency in the sample, this clonotype is large. At one of its ends the junction is not consistent with the germline gene, which may arise from a read error. The gene calls are TRBV11-2 and TRBJ1-3, with D uncertain. The CDR3 consists of 11 residues. The germline gives CDR1 SGHAT, CDR2 FQNNGV. DNA of the CDR3: TGTGCCAGCAGCTCGACACCTTCAATTCATTTT. This encodes CASSSTPSIHF.

With respect to this clonotype: A read error is possible here, since a much larger clone lies one base away. The chain is built from TRBV5-6 and TRBJ1-4; D unclear. V gave up 6 bases and J gave up 6 bases, with 9 bases separating them. This CDR3 region has 12 residues. Germline lookup yields CDR1 SGHDT and CDR2 YYEEEE. CDR3 sequence: CASNFGDEKLFF. CDR3 nucleotide sequence: TGTGCCAGCAACTTTGGAGATGAAAAACTGTTTTTT.